This record looks at one T cell receptor (beta chain) sequence and its context. What it binds is unknown. These data originate in a study of cytomegalovirus exposure and HLA in healthy donors. Whole-study findings and limits: A later analysis found that most CMV-associated TCR beta chains appeared HLA-restricted. As a later analysis showed, a missense DCLRE1C variant was linked to trimming of TCR beta V- and J-genes.

A multiplex PCR was run with 60 Vbeta primers and 13 Jbeta primers. Assay: immunoSEQ multiplex PCR; the TCRdb copy retains only in-frame clones and omits some. Here the sample spans about 190,000 clones, 78% being singletons. The sequence was collected from a woman aged 25 to 45 in good health and CMV-seropositive. Sample: PBMCs.

DNA for the CDR3: TGTGCCAGCAGCACCCGGGACAGGGGACTCCAAGAGACCCAGTACTTC. Encoded protein: CASSTRDRGLQETQYF. The V gene is TRBV11-2, the J gene TRBJ2-5; TRBD1 aligns across 10 bases. CDR3 size: 16 residues. With 5 bases clipped from V and 1 base from J, the junction kept 7 bases outside the gene matches. Germline values: CDR1 SGHAT, CDR2 FQNNGV.